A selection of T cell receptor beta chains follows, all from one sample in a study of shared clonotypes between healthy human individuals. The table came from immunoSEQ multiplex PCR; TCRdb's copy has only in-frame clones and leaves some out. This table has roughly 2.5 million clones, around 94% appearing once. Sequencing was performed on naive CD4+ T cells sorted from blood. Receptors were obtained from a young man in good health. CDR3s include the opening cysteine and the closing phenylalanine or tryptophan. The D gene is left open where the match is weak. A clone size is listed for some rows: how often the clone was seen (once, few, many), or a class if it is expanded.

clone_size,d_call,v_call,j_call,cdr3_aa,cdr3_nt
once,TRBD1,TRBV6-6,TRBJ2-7,CAIGDDREEQYF,TGTGCCATCGGGGACGACAGGGAAGAGCAGTACTTC
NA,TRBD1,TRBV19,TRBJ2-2,CASTAGTVTGELFF,TGTGCCAGTACCGCCGGGACAGTTACCGGGGAGCTGTTTTTT
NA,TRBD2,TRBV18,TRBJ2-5,CASLSGTSGQETQYF,TGTGCCAGCTTATCCGGGACTAGCGGTCAAGAGACCCAGTACTTC
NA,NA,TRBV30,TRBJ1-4,CAWSVLGSNEKLFF,TGTGCCTGGAGTGTACTGGGATCTAATGAAAAACTGTTTTTT
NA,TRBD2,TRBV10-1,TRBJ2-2,CASSVTSGGVNTGELFF,TGCGCCAGCAGTGTGACTAGCGGGGGGGTGAACACCGGGGAGCTGTTTTTT
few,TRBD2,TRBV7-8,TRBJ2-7,CASSRRDRGSVIYEQYF,TGTGCCAGCAGCCGCCGGGATCGCGGGAGTGTCATCTACGAGCAGTACTTC
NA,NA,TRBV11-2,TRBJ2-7,CASSLGEIGEQYF,TGTGCCAGCAGCTTGGGGGAAATAGGGGAGCAGTACTTC
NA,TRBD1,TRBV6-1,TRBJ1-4,CASSASDRDNEKLFF,TGTGCCAGCAGTGCGTCCGACAGGGATAATGAAAAACTGTTTTTT
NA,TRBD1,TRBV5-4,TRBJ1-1,CASSANRGLWTEAFF,TGTGCCAGCAGCGCTAACAGGGGATTGTGGACTGAAGCTTTCTTT
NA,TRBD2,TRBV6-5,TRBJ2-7,CASSGGLGQYF,TGTGCCAGCAGTGGAGGACTAGGGCAGTACTTC
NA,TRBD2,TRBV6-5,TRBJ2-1,CASSYGGTSVNEQFF,TGTGCCAGCAGTTACGGTGGGACTAGCGTAAATGAGCAGTTCTTC
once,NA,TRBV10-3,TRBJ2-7,CAISPTPYEQYF,TGTGCCATTAGCCCGACGCCCTACGAGCAGTACTTC
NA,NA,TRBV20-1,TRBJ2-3,CSAPPGNTQYF,TGCAGTGCGCCCCCGGGGAATACGCAGTATTTT
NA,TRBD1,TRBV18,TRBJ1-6,CASSPPRGQGDSPLHF,TGTGCCAGCTCACCCCCGAGGGGACAGGGGGATTCACCCCTCCACTTT
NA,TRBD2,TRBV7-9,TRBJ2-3,CASKRLAESTDTQYF,TGTGCCAGTAAAAGGCTAGCGGAAAGCACAGATACGCAGTATTTT
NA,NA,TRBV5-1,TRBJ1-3,CASSSDGSSGNTIYF,TGCGCCAGCAGCTCGGACGGAAGCTCTGGAAACACCATATATTTT
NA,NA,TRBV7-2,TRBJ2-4,CASSSWTEKNIQYF,TGTGCCAGCAGCTCTTGGACAGAAAAAAACATTCAGTACTTC
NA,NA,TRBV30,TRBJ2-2,CAWRSGTLNTGELFF,TGTGCCTGGAGATCCGGGACACTAAACACCGGGGAGCTGTTTTTT
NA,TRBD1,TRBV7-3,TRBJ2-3,CASSLRGLGTGFPDTQYF,TGTGCCAGCAGCTTACGTGGGCTGGGGACAGGGTTTCCAGATACGCAGTATTTT
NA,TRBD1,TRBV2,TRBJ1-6,CASSQTGRSPLHF,TGTGCCAGCAGTCAGACAGGGCGTTCACCCCTCCACTTT
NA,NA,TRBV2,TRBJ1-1,CASVDSPNTEAFF,TGTGCCAGCGTCGACAGTCCGAACACTGAAGCTTTCTTT
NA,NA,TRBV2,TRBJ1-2,CASSEGAYGYTF,TGTGCCAGCAGTGAAGGGGCCTATGGCTACACCTTC
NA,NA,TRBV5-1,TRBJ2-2,CASSPPVSGASTGELFF,TGCGCCAGCAGCCCGCCGGTTTCGGGGGCTAGCACCGGGGAGCTGTTTTTT
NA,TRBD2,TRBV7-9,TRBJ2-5,CASSLTLAGDVETQYF,TGTGCCAGCAGCTTAACTCTAGCGGGAGACGTAGAGACCCAGTACTTC
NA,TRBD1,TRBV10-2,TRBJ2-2,CASSLGQGSTGELFF,TGCGCCAGCAGTCTGGGACAGGGGAGTACCGGGGAGCTGTTTTTT
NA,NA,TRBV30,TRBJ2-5,CAWSVPGQETQYF,TGTGCCTGGAGCGTACCAGGTCAAGAGACCCAGTACTTC
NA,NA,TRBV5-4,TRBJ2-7,CASSFKARGGEQYF,TGTGCCAGCAGCTTTAAGGCTCGAGGTGGCGAGCAGTACTTC
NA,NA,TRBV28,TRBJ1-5,CASSQGGGAQPQHF,TGTGCCAGCAGTCAAGGAGGAGGGGCTCAGCCCCAGCATTTT
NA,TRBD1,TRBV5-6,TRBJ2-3,CASSLADRGTPIWQYF,TGTGCCAGCAGCTTGGCGGACAGGGGTACTCCTATATGGCAGTATTTT
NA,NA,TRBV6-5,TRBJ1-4,CASSYPGEKLFF,TGTGCCAGCAGTTACCCCGGTGAAAAACTGTTTTTT
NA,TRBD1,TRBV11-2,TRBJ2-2,CASSLGGQAGELFF,TGTGCCAGCAGCTTAGGGGGACAGGCCGGGGAGCTGTTTTTT
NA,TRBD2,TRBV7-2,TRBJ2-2,CASSLGGTGGTGELFF,TGTGCCAGCAGCTTGGGAGGGACGGGAGGAACCGGGGAGCTGTTTTTT
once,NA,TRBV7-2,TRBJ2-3,CASSLLDGTDTQYF,TGTGCCAGCAGCTTATTGGATGGGACAGATACGCAGTATTTT
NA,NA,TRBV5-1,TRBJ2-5,CASSLTPGIETQYF,TGCGCCAGCAGCTTGACTCCGGGGATAGAGACCCAGTACTTC
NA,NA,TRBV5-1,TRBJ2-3,CASSLSGNTDTQYF,TGCGCCAGCAGCCTTTCAGGGAACACAGATACGCAGTATTTT
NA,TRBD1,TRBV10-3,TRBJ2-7,CAISDSDRSSYEQYF,TGTGCCATCAGTGATTCGGACAGGAGCTCCTACGAGCAGTACTTC
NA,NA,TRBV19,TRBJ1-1,CASTRTAQTEAFF,TGTGCCAGTACCCGGACAGCTCAGACTGAAGCTTTCTTT
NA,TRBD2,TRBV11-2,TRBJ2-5,CASSSTFGTSGGQETQYF,TGTGCCAGCAGCTCGACCTTTGGGACTAGCGGGGGGCAAGAGACCCAGTACTTC
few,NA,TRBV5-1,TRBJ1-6,CASSLGGTTYNSPLHF,TGCGCCAGCAGCTTGGGAGGGACGACGTATAATTCACCCCTCCACTTT
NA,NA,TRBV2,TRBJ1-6,CASSEVGAPNSPLHF,TGTGCCAGCAGTGAGGTGGGGGCCCCTAATTCACCCCTCCACTTT
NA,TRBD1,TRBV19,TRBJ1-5,CASSLTTGTGVQPQHF,TGTGCCAGTAGTCTCACCACCGGGACAGGGGTTCAGCCCCAGCATTTT
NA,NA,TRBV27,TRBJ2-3,CASSQGPTGATQYF,TGTGCCAGCAGTCAGGGCCCAACGGGGGCAACGCAGTATTTT